This T cell receptor (beta chain) came from a study of breast tumors, draining lymph nodes, adjacent tissues. Study-wide results and limits: Tumors had less TCR diversity than lymph nodes, more than nontumor tissue. The lymph node origin of tumor T cells was framed as consistent with a hypothesis, not demonstrated. Most tumor T cells seemingly derive from lymph node, then expand in tumor.

Each CDR3 protein is one row after TCRdb ran MiXCR on the multiplex PCR reads. In the table there are 45,000 to 65,000 distinct CDR3 sequences, approximately 45% of which are singletons. V was trimmed by 5 bases and J by 4 bases, leaving 14 bases between them. Germline-derived CDR1 and CDR2 are LNHDA and SQIVND (reference sequence). This CDR3 spans 14 amino acids. This clonotype was seen ten or more times. As yet, its antigen is unknown. The gene calls are TRBV19 and TRBJ1-2; tentatively, D is TRBD1 (5 bases). The clonotype was recovered from a female donor with breast cancer. Some clones in this sample may be carry-over from other donors' samples. Sequencing was performed on breast tumor tissue. The CDR3 loop is CASSVSSGAYGYTF. CDR3 coding DNA: TGTGCCAGTAGTGTAAGCAGTGGGGCCTATGGCTACACCTTC.